Included here is one T cell receptor (beta chain) sequence, with context. Antigen: not known. This sample is part of a study of OX40 agonist ivuxolimab in advanced cancers. Per the germline V gene, CDR1 is LNHDA and CDR2 is SQIVND (reference sequence). This CDR3 has 14 residues. V trimming: 6 bases; J trimming: 10 bases; junction bases outside the gene matches: 13. At baseline, cycle 4 day 1, and cycle 7 day 1, blood was sampled. General study points: More expanded clones were seen, on average, in CD8+ T cells than in CD4+.

Sequencing was performed with immunoSEQ multiplex PCR; in TCRdb, only in-frame clones are kept and a portion is missing. The profile shows some 81,000 clones, approximately 85% of them singletons. This sequence originates from an adult with an advanced solid tumor such as melanoma, head and neck, liver or kidney cancer. The rearrangement links TRBV19 to TRBJ2-7; TRBD2 matches at 9 bases. The starting material was CD4+ or CD8+ T cells sorted from blood, obtained in a trial of the OX40 agonist ivuxolimab. The DNA of the CDR3 is TGTGCCAGTAGGGCCTCCGGGACTAGCCAGGATCAGTACTTC. Translation gives CASRASGTSQDQYF.